A single T cell receptor (beta chain) is shown here with its context. Authors' data handling: Amplification with reference gene primers provided the estimates of nucleated cell counts. Data came from immunoSEQ multiplex PCR; TCRdb stores just in-frame clones and leaves some out. V and J calls plus clone size are reproduced from that table; the DNA served to infer D and trimming. The profile shows around 450,000 clones, around 88% of them singletons. CDR1 and CDR2 (germline): LGHNT, FRNRAP. Trimming left V 0 bases short and J 4 bases short, with 9 bases between. The CDR3 consists of 14 residues. The data are from a study of blood T cell repertoires in COVID-19. Study in general: Sites in the United States, Italy and Spain provided acute and convalescent COVID-19 samples. Sample material is recorded as cDNA or gDNA derived from T cells, B-cell-depleted T cells, or PBMCs.

Material for sequencing was peripheral blood. The V and J genes are TRBV12-5 and TRBJ1-1; D gene ambiguous. The origin of this receptor is a woman aged 25 to 39 with acute or convalescent COVID-19. CDR3: CASGLVREGTEAFF. The CDR3 DNA sequence: TGTGCTAGTGGTTTGGTAAGGGAGGGCACTGAAGCTTTCTTT.